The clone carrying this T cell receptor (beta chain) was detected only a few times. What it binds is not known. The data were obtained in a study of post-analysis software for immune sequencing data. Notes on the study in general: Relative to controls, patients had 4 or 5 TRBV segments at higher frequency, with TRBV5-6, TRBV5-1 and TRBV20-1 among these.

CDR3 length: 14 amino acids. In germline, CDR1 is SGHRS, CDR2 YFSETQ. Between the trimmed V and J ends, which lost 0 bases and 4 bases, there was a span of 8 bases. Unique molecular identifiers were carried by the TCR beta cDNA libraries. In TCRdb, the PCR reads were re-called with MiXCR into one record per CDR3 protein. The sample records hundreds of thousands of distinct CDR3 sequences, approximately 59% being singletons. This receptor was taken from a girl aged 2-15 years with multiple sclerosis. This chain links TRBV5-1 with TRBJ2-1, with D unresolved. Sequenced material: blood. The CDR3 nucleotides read TGCGCCAGCAGCTTGGAAGAGGCTTACAATGAGCAGTTCTTC. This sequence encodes CASSLEEAYNEQFF.